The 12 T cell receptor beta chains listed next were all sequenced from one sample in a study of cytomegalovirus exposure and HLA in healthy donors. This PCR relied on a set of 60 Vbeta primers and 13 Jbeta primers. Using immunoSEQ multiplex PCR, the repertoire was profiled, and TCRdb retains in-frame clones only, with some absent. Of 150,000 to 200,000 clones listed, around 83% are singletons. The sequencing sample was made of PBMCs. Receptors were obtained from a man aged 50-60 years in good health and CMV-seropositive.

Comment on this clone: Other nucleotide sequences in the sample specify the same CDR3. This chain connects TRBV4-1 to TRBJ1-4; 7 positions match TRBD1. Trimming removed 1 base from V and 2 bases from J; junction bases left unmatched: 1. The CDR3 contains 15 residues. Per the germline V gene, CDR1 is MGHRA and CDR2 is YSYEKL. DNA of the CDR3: TGCGCCAGCAGCCAAGGACAGGGCACTAATGAAAAACTGTTTTTT. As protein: CASSQGQGTNEKLFF.

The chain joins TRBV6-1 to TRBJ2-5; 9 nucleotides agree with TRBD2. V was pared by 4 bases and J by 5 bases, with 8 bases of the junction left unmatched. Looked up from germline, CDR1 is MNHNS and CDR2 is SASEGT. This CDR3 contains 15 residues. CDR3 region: CASSVAGGEAETQYF. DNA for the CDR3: TGTGCCAGCAGTGTCGCGGGAGGGGAGGCGGAGACCCAGTACTTC.

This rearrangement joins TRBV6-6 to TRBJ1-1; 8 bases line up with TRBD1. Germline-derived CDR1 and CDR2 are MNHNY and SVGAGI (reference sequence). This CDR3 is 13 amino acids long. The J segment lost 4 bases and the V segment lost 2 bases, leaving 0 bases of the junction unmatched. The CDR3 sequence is CASSYTGGTEAFF. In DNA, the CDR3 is TGTGCCAGCAGTTACACAGGGGGCACTGAAGCTTTCTTT.

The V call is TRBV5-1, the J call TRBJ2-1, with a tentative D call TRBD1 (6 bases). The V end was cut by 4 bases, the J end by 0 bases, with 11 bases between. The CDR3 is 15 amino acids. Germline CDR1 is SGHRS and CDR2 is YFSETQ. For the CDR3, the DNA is TGCGCCAGCAGCCACGGACAGAGCTCCTACAATGAGCAGTTCTTC. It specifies CASSHGQSSYNEQFF. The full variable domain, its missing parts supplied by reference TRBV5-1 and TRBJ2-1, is KAGVTQTPRYLIKTRGQQVTLSCSPISGHRSVSWYQQTPGQGLQFLFEYFSETQRNKGNFPGRFSGRQFSNSRSEMNVSTLELGDSALYLCASSHGQSSYNEQFFGPGTRLTVL.

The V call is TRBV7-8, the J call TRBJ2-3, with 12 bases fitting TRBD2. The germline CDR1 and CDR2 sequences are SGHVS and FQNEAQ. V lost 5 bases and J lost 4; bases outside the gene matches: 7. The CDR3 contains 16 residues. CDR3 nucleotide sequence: TGTGCCAGCAGCCTCCAGACTAGCGGGAGCCCAGATACGCAGTATTTT. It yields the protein CASSLQTSGSPDTQYF.

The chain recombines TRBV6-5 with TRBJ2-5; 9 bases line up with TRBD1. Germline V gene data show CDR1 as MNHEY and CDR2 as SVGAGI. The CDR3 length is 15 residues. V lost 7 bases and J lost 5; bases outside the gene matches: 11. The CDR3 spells CASTPWTGVGETQYF. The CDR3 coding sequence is TGTGCCAGCACCCCGTGGACAGGGGTGGGGGAGACCCAGTACTTC.

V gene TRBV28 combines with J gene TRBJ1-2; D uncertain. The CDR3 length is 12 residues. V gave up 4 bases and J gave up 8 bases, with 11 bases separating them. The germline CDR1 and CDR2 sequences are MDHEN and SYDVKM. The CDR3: CASSSTLGGYTF. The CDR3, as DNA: TGTGCCAGCAGTTCCACGCTAGGAGGCTACACCTTC.

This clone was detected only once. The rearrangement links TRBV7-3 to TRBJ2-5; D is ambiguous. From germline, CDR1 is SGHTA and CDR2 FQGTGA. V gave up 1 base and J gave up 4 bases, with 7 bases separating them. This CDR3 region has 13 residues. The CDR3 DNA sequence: TGTGCCAGCAGCTTAAACCACGGAGAGACCCAGTACTTC. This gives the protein CASSLNHGETQYF.

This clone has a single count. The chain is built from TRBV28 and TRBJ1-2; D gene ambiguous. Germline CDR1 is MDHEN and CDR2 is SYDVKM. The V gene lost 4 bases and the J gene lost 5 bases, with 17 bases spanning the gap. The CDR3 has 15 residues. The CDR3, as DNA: TGTGCCAGCAGTTCCCCCACTTCGGGGATTTATGGCTACACCTTC. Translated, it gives CASSSPTSGIYGYTF.

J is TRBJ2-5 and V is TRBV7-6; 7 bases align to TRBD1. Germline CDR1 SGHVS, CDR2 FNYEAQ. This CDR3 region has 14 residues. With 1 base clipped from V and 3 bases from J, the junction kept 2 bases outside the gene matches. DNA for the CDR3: TGTGCCAGCAGCTTAGGACAGGGAAAAGAGACCCAGTACTTC. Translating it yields CASSLGQGKETQYF. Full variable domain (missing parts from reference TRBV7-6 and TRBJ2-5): GAGVSQSPRYKVTKRGQDVALRCDPISGHVSLYWYRQALGQGPEFLTYFNYEAQQDKSGLPNDRFSAERPEGSISTLTIQRTEQRDSAMYRCASSLGQGKETQYFGPGTRLLVL.

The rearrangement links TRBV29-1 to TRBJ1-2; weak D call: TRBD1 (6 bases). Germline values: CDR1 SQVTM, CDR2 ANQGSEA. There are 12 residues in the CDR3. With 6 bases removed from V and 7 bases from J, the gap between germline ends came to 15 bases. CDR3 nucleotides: TGCAGCGTCCAATGGGACATACTTGGCTACACCTTC. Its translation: CSVQWDILGYTF.

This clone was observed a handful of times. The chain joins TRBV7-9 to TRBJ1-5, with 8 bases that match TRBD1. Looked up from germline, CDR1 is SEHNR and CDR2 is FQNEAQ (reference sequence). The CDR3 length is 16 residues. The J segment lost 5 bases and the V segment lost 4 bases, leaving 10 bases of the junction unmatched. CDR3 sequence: CASSSDREDSYQPQHF. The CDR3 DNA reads TGTGCCAGCAGCTCGGACAGGGAGGATTCGTATCAGCCCCAGCATTTT.